Listed below are T cell receptor beta chains from one sample, sequenced in a study of shared clonotypes between healthy human individuals. Repertoires were generated with immunoSEQ multiplex PCR, while TCRdb's copy carries only in-frame clones and drops some. The table shows 400,000 to 600,000 clones, with around 79% occurring only once. Sequences were obtained from PBMCs. The receptor set was obtained from a woman between 35 and 50 years old in good health. Some clones in this sample may be carry-over from other donors' samples. CDR3s include the opening cysteine and the closing phenylalanine or tryptophan. Each record gives: J gene, V gene, CDR3 protein.

>TRBJ2-3|TRBV4-3
CASSQDRGGELDTDAQYF
>TRBJ1-4|TRBV5-8
CASSLELSFNEKLFF
>TRBJ1-2|TRBV29-1
CSVVPGTGRLGYTF
>TRBJ2-1|TRBV10-2
CASSESDRSSYNEQFF
>TRBJ2-3|TRBV30
CASRDRGADTQYF
>TRBJ1-1|TRBV21-1
CASSKENTEAFF
>TRBJ2-5|TRBV9
CASSVRTGLGETQYF
>TRBJ2-3|TRBV11-2
CASSWERTFTDTQYF
>TRBJ2-3|TRBV11-2
CASSSSGGSGTYTDTQYF
>TRBJ2-7|TRBV19
CASSIRAGHSYEQYF
>.|TRBV7-9
CASSPRTSGNEQYF
>TRBJ2-3|TRBV7-9
CASSSTPFELAGDTQYF
>TRBJ2-3|TRBV7-3
CASSPLAGDTDTQYF
>TRBJ1-1|TRBV14
CASSQRASAREAFF
>TRBJ2-4|TRBV5-1
CASSLGYAKNIQYF
>TRBJ2-4|TRBV5-4
CASSLGGAAKNIQYF
>TRBJ2-2|TRBV6-4
CASSPVGLDTGELFF
>TRBJ2-5|TRBV7-9
CASSFALQGGGTQYF
>TRBJ2-7|TRBV6-1
CASMPGTVTYEQYF
>TRBJ2-1|TRBV6-6
CASSYWGDRRDEQFF
>TRBJ2-5|TRBV5-1
CASGSTGGGETQYF
>TRBJ2-1|TRBV7-2
CASSLGTQGEQFF
>TRBJ2-2|TRBV7-7
CASSLRYTGELFF
>TRBJ2-7|TRBV18
CASSRAYRDEQYF